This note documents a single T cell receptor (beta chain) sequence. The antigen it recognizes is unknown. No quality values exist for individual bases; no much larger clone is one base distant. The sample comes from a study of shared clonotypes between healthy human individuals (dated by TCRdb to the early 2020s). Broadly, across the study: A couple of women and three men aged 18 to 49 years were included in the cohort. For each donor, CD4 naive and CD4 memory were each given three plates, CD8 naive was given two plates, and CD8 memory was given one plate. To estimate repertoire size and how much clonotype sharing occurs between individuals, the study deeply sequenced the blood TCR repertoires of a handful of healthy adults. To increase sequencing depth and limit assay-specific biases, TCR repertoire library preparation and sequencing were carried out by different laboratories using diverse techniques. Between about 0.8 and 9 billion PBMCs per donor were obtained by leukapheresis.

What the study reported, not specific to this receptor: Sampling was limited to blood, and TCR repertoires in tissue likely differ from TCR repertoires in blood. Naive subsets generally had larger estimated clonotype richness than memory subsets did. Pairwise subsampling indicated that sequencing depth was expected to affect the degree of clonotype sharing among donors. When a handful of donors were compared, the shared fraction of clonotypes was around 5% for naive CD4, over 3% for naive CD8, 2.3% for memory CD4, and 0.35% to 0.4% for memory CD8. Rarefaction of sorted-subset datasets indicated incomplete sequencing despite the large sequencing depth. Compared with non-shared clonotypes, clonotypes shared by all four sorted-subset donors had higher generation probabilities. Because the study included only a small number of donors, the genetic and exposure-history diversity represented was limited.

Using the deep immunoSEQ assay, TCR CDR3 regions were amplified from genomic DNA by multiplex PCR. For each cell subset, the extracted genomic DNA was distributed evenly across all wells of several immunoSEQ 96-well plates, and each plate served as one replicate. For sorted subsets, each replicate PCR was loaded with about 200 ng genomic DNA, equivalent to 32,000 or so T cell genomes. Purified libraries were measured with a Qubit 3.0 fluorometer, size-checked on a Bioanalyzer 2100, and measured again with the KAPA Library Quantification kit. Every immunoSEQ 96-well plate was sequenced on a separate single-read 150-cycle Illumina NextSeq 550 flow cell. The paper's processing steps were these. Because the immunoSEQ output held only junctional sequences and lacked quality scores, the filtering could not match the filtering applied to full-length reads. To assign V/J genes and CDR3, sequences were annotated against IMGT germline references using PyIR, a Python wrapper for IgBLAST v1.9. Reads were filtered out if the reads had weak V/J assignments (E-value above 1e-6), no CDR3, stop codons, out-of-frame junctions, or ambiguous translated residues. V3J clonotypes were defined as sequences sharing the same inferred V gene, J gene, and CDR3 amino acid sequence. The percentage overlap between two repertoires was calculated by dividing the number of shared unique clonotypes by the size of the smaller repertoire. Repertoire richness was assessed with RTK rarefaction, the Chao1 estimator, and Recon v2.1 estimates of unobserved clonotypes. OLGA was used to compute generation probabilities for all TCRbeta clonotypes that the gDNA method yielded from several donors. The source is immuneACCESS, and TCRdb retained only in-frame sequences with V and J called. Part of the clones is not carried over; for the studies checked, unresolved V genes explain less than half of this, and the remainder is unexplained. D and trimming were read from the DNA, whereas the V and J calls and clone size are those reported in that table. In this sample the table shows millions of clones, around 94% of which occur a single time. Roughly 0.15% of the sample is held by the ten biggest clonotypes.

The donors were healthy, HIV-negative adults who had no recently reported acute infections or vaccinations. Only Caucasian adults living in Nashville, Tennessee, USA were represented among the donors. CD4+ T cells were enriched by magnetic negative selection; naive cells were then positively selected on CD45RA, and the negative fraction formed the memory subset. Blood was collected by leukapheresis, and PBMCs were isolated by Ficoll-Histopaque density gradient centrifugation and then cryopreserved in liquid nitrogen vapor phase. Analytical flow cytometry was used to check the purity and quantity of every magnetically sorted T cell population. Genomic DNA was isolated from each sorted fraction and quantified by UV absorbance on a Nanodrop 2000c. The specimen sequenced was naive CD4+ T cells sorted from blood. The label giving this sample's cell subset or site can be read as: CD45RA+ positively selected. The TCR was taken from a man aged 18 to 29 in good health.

The CDR3 has the sequence CASSPAGLAGENEQYF. The DNA sequence reads TGTGCCAGCAGTCCCGCGGGACTAGCGGGAGAAAACGAGCAGTACTTC. The chain couples TRBV6-6 to TRBJ2-7; 14 middle bases align to TRBD2. The germline V and J ends show losses of 5 bases and 5 bases respectively, and no gene match explains 8 bases of the junction. As encoded in the germline V gene (reference sequence), CDR1 is MNHNY while CDR2 is SVGAGI. The CDR3 has 16 amino acids, counting the end cysteine and phenylalanine. This entry keeps only the CDR3 DNA: 48 bases, framed from base 1.